This paragraph reports one T cell receptor beta chain. Its antigen is currently unknown. Both 60 Vbeta primers and 13 Jbeta primers went into the PCR. TCRdb keeps only in-frame clones here, not all; method: immunoSEQ multiplex PCR. In the table there are about 140,000 clones, around 80% of which are singletons. In germline, CDR1 is SGHAT, CDR2 FQNNGV. Deletions cut 2 bases from V and 3 bases from J, with 11 bases between. This CDR3 region has 16 residues. The entry originates in a study of cytomegalovirus exposure and HLA in healthy donors. Findings of the study overall: Reports credit the classifier with highly specific, highly sensitive diagnosis of cytomegalovirus status. In an earlier analysis, about 87% or about 30%: the productive usage of most TCR beta V segments. The study assumed roughly uniform donor sequencing depth for presence/absence analyses.

Sequenced input: PBMCs. The chain uses TRBV11-2 and TRBJ1-6; no firm D call. The sequence was obtained from a woman between 50 and 59 years old in good health and CMV-seropositive. This CDR3 is CASSLIGRNYNSPLHF. For the CDR3, the DNA is TGTGCCAGCAGCTTAATCGGCAGGAACTATAATTCACCCCTCCACTTT.